Following are 9 T cell receptor beta chains from one sample sequenced in a study of multiple sclerosis patients with progressive multifocal leukoencephalopathy. Documented time point: roughly 12 months of natalizumab therapy. Profiling relied on immunoSEQ multiplex PCR, and the TCRdb table lists in-frame clones only, not all of them. The table has 25,000 or so clones, 91% seen once. This specimen was PBMCs, taken from a patient treated with natalizumab. The receptor source for this set is a young man with multiple sclerosis.

V usage is TRBV5-8 and J usage is TRBJ2-7, with D perhaps TRBD1 or TRBD2 (5 bases each). V gave up 5 bases and J gave up 1 base, with 19 bases separating them. The CDR3 contains 16 residues. Germline CDR1 reads SGHTS; CDR2 reads YDEGEE. The CDR3 here is CASSLPRAGESYEQYV. CDR3 sequence (DNA): TGTGCCAGCAGTCTCCCCAGGGCGGGTGAGTCCTACGAGCAGTACGTC.

The chain employs TRBV4-3 and TRBJ1-1; D remains ambiguous. CDR3 length: 15 residues. The germline V gene encodes CDR1 LGHNA and CDR2 YSLEER. The V gene lost 4 bases and the J gene lost 0 bases, with 12 bases spanning the gap. The CDR3 sequence is CASSLNPSMNTEAFF. In DNA form, the CDR3 reads TGCGCCAGCAGCCTCAATCCGAGCATGAACACTGAAGCTTTCTTT.

V is TRBV5-1 and J is TRBJ2-1; no clear D. The length of the CDR3 is 11 residues. The V gene lost 2 bases and the J gene lost 8 bases, with 5 bases spanning the gap. Germline CDR1 is SGHRS and CDR2 is YFSETQ. The CDR3 reads CASSFMDEQFF. The DNA of the CDR3 is TGCGCCAGCAGCTTCATGGATGAGCAGTTCTTC.

The chain combines TRBV4-2 with TRBJ2-5; D gene unclear. Trimming cost V 1 base and J 3 bases, with 9 bases left between them. The V gene's germline CDR1 is LGHNA and CDR2 YNFKEQ. The CDR3 has 14 amino acids. CDR3 DNA: TGTGCCAGCAGCCAAGTAGGCGGAAAAGAGACCCAGTACTTC. Encoded protein: CASSQVGGKETQYF.

This clone is a singleton in its sample. This chain connects TRBV9 to TRBJ2-1; D remains ambiguous. This CDR3 comprises 15 residues. V lost 0 bases, J lost 0 bases, and 7 bases lay in between. Germline V gene data show CDR1 as SGDLS and CDR2 as YYNGEE. The CDR3 is CASSVEVSSYNEQFF. The CDR3 DNA sequence: TGTGCCAGCAGCGTAGAAGTCAGCTCCTACAATGAGCAGTTCTTC. Combining the CDR3 with reference TRBV9 and TRBJ2-1 gives the whole variable domain DSGVTQTPKHLITATGQRVTLRCSPRSGDLSVYWYQQSLDQGLQFLIQYYNGEERAKGNILERFSAQQFPDLHSELNLSSLELGDSALYFCASSVEVSSYNEQFFGPGTRLTVL.

V gene TRBV7-9 combines with J gene TRBJ2-5; D uncertain. Germline CDR1 reads SEHNR; CDR2 reads FQNEAQ (reference sequence). This CDR3 contains 13 residues. Trimming shortened V by 5 bases and J by 5 bases, and 12 bases separated the two germline ends. CDR3 sequence reads: CASSLVLGETQYF. The CDR3 DNA reads as TGTGCCAGCAGCCTAGTCCTGGGGGAGACCCAGTACTTC.

The chain recombines TRBV18 with TRBJ2-7, with 8 bases matching TRBD2. This CDR3 comprises 14 residues. Trimming removed 2 bases from V and 2 bases from J; junction bases left unmatched: 2. The germline CDR1 and CDR2 sequences are KGHSH and LQKENI. CDR3: CASSPSSGPYEQYF. The CDR3 region has the DNA TGTGCCAGCTCACCATCTAGCGGGCCCTACGAGCAGTACTTC.

This clone appeared a few times. The chain employs TRBV7-6 and TRBJ1-1, with D maybe TRBD1 (6 bases). From germline, CDR1 is SGHVS and CDR2 FNYEAQ. The CDR3 length is 11 residues. V was shortened by 5 bases and J by 8 bases, with 9 bases between the two germline ends. The CDR3 is CASSDQGEAFF. The CDR3 DNA follows: TGTGCCAGCAGCGACCAGGGGGAAGCTTTCTTT.

The chain is built from TRBV7-8 and TRBJ2-5, with 7 bases that match TRBD1. V shed 5 bases and J 2 bases; nucleotides not matched to a gene: 14. There are 17 residues in the CDR3. Germline lookup yields CDR1 SGHVS and CDR2 FQNEAQ. The CDR3 nucleotides are TGTGCCAGCAGCCTTTTTCAACCACTGGGACAGCAAGAGACCCAGTACTTC. It translates to CASSLFQPLGQQETQYF.